The entry below gives a single T cell receptor (beta chain) sequence along with its context. The antigen remains undetermined. The donor cohort consisted entirely of Caucasian adults residing in Nashville, Tennessee. This entry belongs to a study of shared clonotypes between healthy human individuals. V gave up 0 bases and J gave up 4 bases; unmatched junction bases: 8. CDR1 and CDR2 from the germline V gene are LGHNA and YNFKEQ. The CDR3 runs to 17 residues. General study results and limits: For naive CD4 cells, approximately 4.7% of clonotypes were shared across four donors. Memory subsets generally showed lower estimated richness than naive subsets.

In the original workflow: ImmunoSEQ yielded junction-only sequences lacking quality scores, so filtering differed. Profiling relied on immunoSEQ multiplex PCR, and the TCRdb table lists in-frame clones only, not all of them. Clone size and the V and J calls come from that table; the DNA yielded D and trimming. The sample has about 1 million clones; roughly 80% are singletons. The TCR originated in a man aged 18 to 35 in good health. The sequencing input was memory CD4+ T cells sorted from blood. Specified subset: CD45RA-negative fraction. This chain links TRBV4-2 with TRBJ2-5, with TRBD1 matching 10 bases. The DNA of the CDR3 is TGTGCCAGCAGCCAAGAGGGGGACAGGGGAAGTGGAGAGACCCAGTACTTC. This gives the protein CASSQEGDRGSGETQYF.